The entry below gives a single TCR beta chain sequence along with its context. V shed 6 bases and J shed 6 bases, with 11 bases lying between them. This CDR3 spans 12 amino acids. The sample belongs to a study of blood T cell repertoires in COVID-19. Data came from immunoSEQ multiplex PCR; TCRdb stores just in-frame clones and leaves some out. The sample carries roughly 250,000 clones, about 88% recorded once. The material sequenced was peripheral blood. The V and J genes are TRBV12-3 or TRBV12-4 and TRBJ1-2; D unresolved. The TCR originated in a man in his fifties or sixties who had recovered from COVID-19. CDR3 bases: TGTGCCAGCAGCCCGGGAGGGCATGGCTACACCTTC. It specifies CASSPGGHGYTF.